This T cell receptor beta chain was retrieved from a study of blood T cell repertoires in COVID-19. The CDR3 runs 17 residues. Using immunoSEQ multiplex PCR, the repertoire was profiled, and TCRdb retains in-frame clones only, with some absent. The sample includes fewer than 350,000 clones, 89% seen only once; the top ten take 5.2%. The sample was PBMCs or T cells enriched from blood (not recorded which). The TCR was taken from a man aged 60 to 75 who had recovered from COVID-19. The chain joins TRBV21-1 to TRBJ1-2; TRBD1, the table's D call, was not compared with the DNA. TRBV21-1 is a known pseudogene. The CDR3 nucleotides are TGTGCCAGCAGCAAAGAGGCAGGTAGGTTTGTTTGTGGAGGCTACACCTTC. Translated: CASSKEAGRFVCGGYTF.